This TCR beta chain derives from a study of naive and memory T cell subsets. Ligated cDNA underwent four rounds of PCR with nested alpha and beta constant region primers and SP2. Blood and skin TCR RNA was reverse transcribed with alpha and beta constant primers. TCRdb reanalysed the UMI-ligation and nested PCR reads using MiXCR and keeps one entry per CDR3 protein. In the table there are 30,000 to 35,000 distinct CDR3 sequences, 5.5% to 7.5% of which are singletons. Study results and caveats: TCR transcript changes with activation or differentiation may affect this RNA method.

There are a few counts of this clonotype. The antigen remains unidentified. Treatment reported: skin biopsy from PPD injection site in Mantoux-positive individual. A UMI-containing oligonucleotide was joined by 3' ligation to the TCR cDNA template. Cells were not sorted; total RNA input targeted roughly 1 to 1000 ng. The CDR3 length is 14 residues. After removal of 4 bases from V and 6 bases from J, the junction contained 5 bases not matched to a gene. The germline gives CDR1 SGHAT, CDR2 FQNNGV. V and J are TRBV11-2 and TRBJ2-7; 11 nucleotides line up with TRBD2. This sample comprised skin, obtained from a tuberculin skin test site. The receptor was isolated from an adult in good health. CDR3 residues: CASSYSGGAREQYF. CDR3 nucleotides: TGTGCCAGCAGCTATAGCGGGGGGGCCCGCGAGCAGTACTTC.